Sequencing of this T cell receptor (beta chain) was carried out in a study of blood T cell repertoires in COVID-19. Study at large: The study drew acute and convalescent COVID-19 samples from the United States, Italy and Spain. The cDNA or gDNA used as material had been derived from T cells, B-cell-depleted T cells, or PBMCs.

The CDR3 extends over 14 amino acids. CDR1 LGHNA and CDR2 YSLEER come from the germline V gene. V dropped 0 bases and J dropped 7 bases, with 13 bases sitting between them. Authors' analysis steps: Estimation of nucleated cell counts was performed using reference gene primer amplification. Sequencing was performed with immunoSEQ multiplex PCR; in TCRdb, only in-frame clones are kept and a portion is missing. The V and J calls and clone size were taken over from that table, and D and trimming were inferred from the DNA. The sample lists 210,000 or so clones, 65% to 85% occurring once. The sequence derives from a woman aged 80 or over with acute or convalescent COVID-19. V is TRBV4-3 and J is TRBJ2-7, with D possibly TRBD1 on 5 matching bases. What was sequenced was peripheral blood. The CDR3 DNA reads TGCGCCAGCAGCCAAGATCGTAGGGGTCGTGAGCAGTACTTC. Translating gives CASSQDRRGREQYF.